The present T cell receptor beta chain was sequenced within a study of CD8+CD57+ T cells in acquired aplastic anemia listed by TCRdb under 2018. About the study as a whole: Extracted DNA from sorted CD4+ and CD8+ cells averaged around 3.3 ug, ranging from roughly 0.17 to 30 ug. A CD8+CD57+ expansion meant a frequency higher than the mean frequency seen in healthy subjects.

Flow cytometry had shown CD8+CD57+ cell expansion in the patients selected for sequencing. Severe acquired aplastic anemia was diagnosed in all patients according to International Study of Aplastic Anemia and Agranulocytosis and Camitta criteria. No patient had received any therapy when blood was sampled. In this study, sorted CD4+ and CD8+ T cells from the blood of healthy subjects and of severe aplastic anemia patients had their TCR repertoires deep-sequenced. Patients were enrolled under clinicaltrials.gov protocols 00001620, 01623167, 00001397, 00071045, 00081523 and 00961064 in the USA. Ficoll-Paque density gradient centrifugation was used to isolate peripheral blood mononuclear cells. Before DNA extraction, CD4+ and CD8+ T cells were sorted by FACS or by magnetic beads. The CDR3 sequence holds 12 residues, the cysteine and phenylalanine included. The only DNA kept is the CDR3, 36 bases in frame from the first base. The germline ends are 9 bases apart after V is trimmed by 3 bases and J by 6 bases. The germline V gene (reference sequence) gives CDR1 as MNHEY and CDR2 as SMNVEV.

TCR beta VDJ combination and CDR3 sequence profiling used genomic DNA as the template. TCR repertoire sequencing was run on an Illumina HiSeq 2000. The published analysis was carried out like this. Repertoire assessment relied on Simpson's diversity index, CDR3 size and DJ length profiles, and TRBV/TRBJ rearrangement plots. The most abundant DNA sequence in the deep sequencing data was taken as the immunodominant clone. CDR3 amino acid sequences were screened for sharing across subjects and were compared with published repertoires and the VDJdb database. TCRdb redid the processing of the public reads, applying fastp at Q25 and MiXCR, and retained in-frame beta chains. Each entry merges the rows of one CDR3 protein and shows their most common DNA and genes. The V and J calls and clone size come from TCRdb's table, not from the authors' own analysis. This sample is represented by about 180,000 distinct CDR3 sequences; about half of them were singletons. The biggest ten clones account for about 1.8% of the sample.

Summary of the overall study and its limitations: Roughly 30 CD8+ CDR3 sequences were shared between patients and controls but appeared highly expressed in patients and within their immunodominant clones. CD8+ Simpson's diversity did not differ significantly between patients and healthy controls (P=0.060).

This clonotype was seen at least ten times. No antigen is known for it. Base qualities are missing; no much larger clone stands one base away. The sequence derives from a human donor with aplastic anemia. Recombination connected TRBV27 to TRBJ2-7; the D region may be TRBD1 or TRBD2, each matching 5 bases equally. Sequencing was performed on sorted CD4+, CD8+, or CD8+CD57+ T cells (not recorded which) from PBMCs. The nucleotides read TGTGCCAGCAGTTTCAATGGGGGCGAGCAGTACTTC. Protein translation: CASSFNGGEQYF.